Shown below are 30 T cell receptor beta chains from a single sample sequenced in a study of blood T cell repertoires in COVID-19 (dated by TCRdb to about 2020). Library method: the immunoSEQ multiplex PCR assay. TCRdb re-hosts the immuneACCESS table, in-frame sequences only. Its copies lack some clones; in the studies checked, an unresolved V gene accounts for under half of them, and the cause for the rest is not known. This sample gives 400,000 to 500,000 clones in total; about 88% of them show up just once. 1.2% to 1.5% of the sample rests with the top ten. The specimen sequenced was PBMCs or T cells enriched from blood (not recorded which). The receptors here all came from a woman younger than 35 who had been exposed to COVID-19.

This clone appeared a single time. The chain is built from TRBV27 and TRBJ2-7; weak D call: TRBD1 (5 bases). The V end was cut by 1 base, the J end by 2 bases, with 12 bases between. This CDR3 has 15 residues. CDR1 and CDR2 (germline): MNHEY, SMNVEV (reference sequence). In DNA form, the CDR3 reads TGTGCCAGCAGTTTATACGTCCAGGGTACCTACGAGCAGTACTTC. This codes for CASSLYVQGTYEQYF.

J is TRBJ2-7 and V is TRBV5-1; 10 bases align to TRBD1. Germline assignment: CDR1 SGHRS and CDR2 YFSETQ. The length of the CDR3 is 16 residues. Losses at the gene ends were 1 base for V and 3 bases for J; bases not matched to a gene: 7. Here the CDR3 reads CASSLYFGTGDYEQYF. The CDR3 DNA reads as TGCGCCAGCAGCTTGTATTTCGGGACAGGGGACTACGAGCAGTACTTC.

The chain combines TRBV7-2 with TRBJ2-7; 8 nucleotides agree with TRBD2. The CDR3 sequence is 16 residues long. In germline, CDR1 is SGHTA, CDR2 FQGNSA. V lost 3 bases, J lost 3 bases, and 10 bases stayed unmatched. CDR3 residues: CASSFRAGLEGYEQYF. CDR3 nucleotides: TGTGCCAGCAGCTTTAGGGCGGGACTAGAGGGCTACGAGCAGTACTTC. The whole variable domain, remainder taken from reference TRBV7-2 and TRBJ2-7, is GAGVSQSPSNKVTEKGKDVELRCDPISGHTALYWYRQSLGQGLEFLIYFQGNSAPDKSGLPSDRFSAERTGGSVSTLTIQRTQQEDSAVYLCASSFRAGLEGYEQYFGPGTRLTVT.

The chain has TRBV11-2 and TRBJ1-4; 11 bases agree with TRBD1. Germline CDR1 SGHAT, CDR2 FQNNGV. Trimming at V came to 6 bases and at J to 8 bases, leaving 8 bases not matched to a gene. This CDR3 spans 15 amino acids. CDR3 in DNA: TGTGCCAGCAGAAGCCCCGGGACAGGGGGGGAAAAACTGTTTTTT. Protein product: CASRSPGTGGEKLFF.

This chain connects TRBV28 to TRBJ2-7, with D unresolved. This CDR3 comprises 13 residues. V lost 10 bases and J 7 bases, leaving 20 bases between the germline ends. Per germline, CDR1 MDHEN and CDR2 SYDVKM. The CDR3 sequence: CATTASPTLEQYF. CDR3 in DNA: TGTGCCACCACGGCGTCTCCGACTTTAGAGCAGTACTTC.

This rearrangement joins TRBV19 to TRBJ1-1; 9 bases line up with TRBD1. J lost 5 bases, V lost 4 bases, and 2 bases had no gene match. This CDR3 spans 13 amino acids. Per germline, CDR1 LNHDA and CDR2 SQIVND (reference sequence). CDR3 coding DNA: TGTGCCAGTAGTAGGACAGGGGAGACTGAAGCTTTCTTT. Translation gives CASSRTGETEAFF.

The gene calls are TRBV7-9 and TRBJ1-1; D remains unclear. The CDR3 totals 12 residues. The V end lost 4 bases, the J end lost 6 bases, and 9 bases lay between the germline ends. Germline V gives CDR1 SEHNR, CDR2 FQNEAQ (reference sequence). The chain's CDR3 is CASSSSLAEAFF. CDR3 DNA: TGTGCCAGCAGCTCCTCCCTCGCTGAAGCTTTCTTT.

The CDR3 here is CASSSYRGINDEQFF. The CDR3 coding sequence is TGTGCCAGCAGCTCGTACAGGGGGATTAACGATGAGCAGTTCTTC. The chain uses TRBV7-9 and TRBJ2-1; 8 bases align to TRBD1. V shed 4 bases, J shed 8 bases, and the junction held 10 bases outside the gene matches. The CDR3 is made up of 15 amino acids. Germline V gives CDR1 SEHNR, CDR2 FQNEAQ (reference sequence).

The rearrangement joins TRBV5-1 to TRBJ2-1, with TRBD2 matching 9 bases. This CDR3 region has 15 residues. Germline-derived CDR1 and CDR2 are SGHRS and YFSETQ. Germline trimming cut 4 bases from V and 8 bases from J; bases unmatched to any gene: 10. CDR3 nucleotides: TGCGCCAGCAGCAAGGGACTAGCCCACGTGGATGAGCAGTTCTTC. Translation gives CASSKGLAHVDEQFF. The full variable domain, in which reference TRBV5-1 and TRBJ2-1 provide the parts outside the CDR3, is KAGVTQTPRYLIKTRGQQVTLSCSPISGHRSVSWYQQTPGQGLQFLFEYFSETQRNKGNFPGRFSGRQFSNSRSEMNVSTLELGDSALYLCASSKGLAHVDEQFFGPGTRLTVL.

The chain couples TRBV13 to TRBJ2-1, with D possibly matching TRBD2 (7 bases). V gave up 8 bases and J gave up 4 bases, with 21 bases separating them. Germline assignment: CDR1 PRHDT and CDR2 FYEKMQ (reference sequence). CDR3 length: 16 amino acids. The CDR3 bases are TGTGCCAGCGTCCGGAAGGGGGGGCTCGGATACAATGAGCAGTTCTTC. Protein sequence: CASVRKGGLGYNEQFF.

CDR3 amino acids: CASSSSTPGLNDYEQYF. Written as DNA, the CDR3 is TGTGCCAGCAGCTCATCGACCCCGGGACTGAATGACTACGAGCAGTACTTC. V usage is TRBV9 and J usage is TRBJ2-7; perhaps TRBD2 as D (6 bases). V lost 4 bases, J lost 3 bases, and 23 bases lay in between. CDR3 size: 17 residues. Germline V gene lookup returns CDR1 SGDLS and CDR2 YYNGEE.

The CDR3 here is CASSGPADLYNEQFF. CDR3 DNA: TGTGCCAGCAGTGGACCAGCGGACCTCTACAATGAGCAGTTCTTC. The chain joins TRBV2 to TRBJ2-1; a weak D match, TRBD2 (5 bases). V dropped 4 bases and J dropped 3 bases, with 13 bases sitting between them. Germline V lookup: CDR1 SNHLY, CDR2 FYNNEI. The CDR3 extends over 15 amino acids.

The chain carries TRBV7-9 and TRBJ2-7; maybe TRBD2 (6 bases). The CDR3 is made up of 16 amino acids. CDR1 SEHNR and CDR2 FQNEAQ come from the germline V gene (reference sequence). V gave up 5 bases and J gave up 5 bases, with 22 bases separating them. CDR3 amino acids: CASSLYPGTAMDEQYF. CDR3 bases: TGTGCCAGCAGCCTATATCCCGGGACTGCTATGGACGAGCAGTACTTC.

V usage is TRBV24-1 and J usage is TRBJ2-3; D perhaps matches TRBD2 (6 bases). V lost 6 bases and J 4 bases, leaving 10 bases between the germline ends. CDR1 and CDR2 (germline): KGHDR, SFDVKD. The CDR3 runs 13 residues. The chain's CDR3 is CATSRESADTQYF. The CDR3 coding sequence is TGTGCCACCAGTCGGGAGTCAGCAGATACGCAGTATTTT.

The chain couples TRBV25-1 to TRBJ1-5; 10 nucleotides line up with TRBD1. The CDR3 loop spans 17 amino acids. From germline, CDR1 is MGHDK and CDR2 SYGVNS. V shed 1 base, J shed 2 bases, and the junction held 5 bases outside the gene matches. CDR3 loop: CASSESTGGNGNQPQHF. For the CDR3, the DNA is TGTGCCAGCAGTGAATCGACAGGGGGCAATGGCAATCAGCCCCAGCATTTT.

The rearrangement uses TRBV19 and TRBJ1-6; unclear D gene. V lost 3 bases and J lost 8, with 5 bases in between. This CDR3 is 12 amino acids long. Germline V CDR1 and CDR2: LNHDA, SQIVND (reference sequence). In nucleotides, the CDR3 is TGTGCCAGTAGTATTCTATATTCACCCCTCCACTTT. It codes for CASSILYSPLHF.

V and J are TRBV28 and TRBJ2-7; TRBD1 aligns across 9 bases. V was pared by 9 bases and J by 2 bases, with 11 bases of the junction left unmatched. The CDR3 is made up of 15 amino acids. Germline values: CDR1 MDHEN, CDR2 SYDVKM. The CDR3 is CASESDRGDPYEQYF. CDR3 DNA sequence: TGTGCCAGTGAATCCGACAGGGGGGATCCCTACGAGCAGTACTTC.

This chain uses TRBV18 with TRBJ2-3; the match to TRBD2 covers 7 bases. The CDR3 is 15 amino acids. CDR1 is KGHSH, CDR2 LQKENI, per germline. J was trimmed by 6 bases and V by 0 bases; bases with no gene match: 6. Written as DNA, the CDR3 is TGTGCCAGCTCACCACCGGCTAGCGGCGGGGATACGCAGTATTTT. It is translated as CASSPPASGGDTQYF.

This clone was recorded once. V is TRBV7-9 and J is TRBJ2-7, with D unclear. Germline V gene sequence: CDR1 SEHNR, CDR2 FQNEAQ (reference sequence). This CDR3 spans 14 amino acids. Between the trimmed V and J ends, which lost 4 bases and 0 bases, there was a span of 10 bases. The CDR3 protein is CASSSRSSSYEQYF. DNA for the CDR3: TGTGCCAGCAGCTCCCGTAGCAGCTCCTACGAGCAGTACTTC. Combining the CDR3 with reference TRBV7-9 and TRBJ2-7 gives the whole variable domain DTGVSQNPRHKITKRGQNVTFRCDPISEHNRLYWYRQTLGQGPEFLTYFQNEAQLEKSRLLSDRFSAERPKGSFSTLEIQRTEQGDSAMYLCASSSRSSSYEQYFGPGTRLTVT.

Written as DNA, the CDR3 is TGTGCCAGTAGTATGGACTACCGCAACGGGGGGAGGTCAAACACTGAAGCTTTCTTT. This translates into CASSMDYRNGGRSNTEAFF. This rearrangement joins TRBV19 to TRBJ1-1, with a tentative D call TRBD1 (5 bases). The CDR3 has 19 amino acids. Germline assignment: CDR1 LNHDA and CDR2 SQIVND (reference sequence). V was clipped by 3 bases and J by 2 bases, with 25 bases between them.

V usage is TRBV10-3 and J usage is TRBJ2-5; tentatively, D is TRBD2 (6 bases). The CDR3 spans 11 residues. Germline V gene sequence: CDR1 ENHRY, CDR2 SYGVKD. The V end lost 10 bases, the J end lost 5 bases, and 11 bases lay between the germline ends. The CDR3 sequence is CATGLGETQYF. In DNA, the CDR3 is TGTGCCACGGGACTTGGGGAGACCCAGTACTTC.

The rearrangement links TRBV6-1 to TRBJ1-2; perhaps TRBD1 as D (5 bases). Germline lookup yields CDR1 MNHNS and CDR2 SASEGT. V was clipped by 0 bases and J by 7 bases, with 21 bases between them. The CDR3 has 17 amino acids. CDR3 bases: TGTGCCAGCAGTGAAGCGCTCCCAGGGTTGGTTTTGGGTGGCTACACCTTC. This encodes CASSEALPGLVLGGYTF.

This chain links TRBV28 with TRBJ2-7; TRBD2 might be the D (5 bases). CDR3 length: 14 residues. Germline loops: CDR1 MDHEN, CDR2 SYDVKM. Trimming left V 3 bases short and J 3 bases short, with 12 bases between. The CDR3 sequence is CASSLPPTSYEQYF. The CDR3, as DNA: TGTGCCAGCAGTTTGCCCCCTACTAGCTACGAGCAGTACTTC.

This clone was found once. The chain combines TRBV27 with TRBJ1-1; tentative D call: TRBD1 (5 bases). CDR3 length: 14 residues. Deletions cut 7 bases from V and 3 bases from J, with 15 bases between. The germline V gene has CDR1 MNHEY and CDR2 SMNVEV (reference sequence). For the CDR3, the DNA is TGTGCCAGCAAATGGGAGGGGTTGGACACTGAAGCTTTCTTT. Translated, it gives CASKWEGLDTEAFF.

This sequence joins TRBV4-3 and TRBJ2-1; possible D gene TRBD2, 6 bases. The V gene lost 1 base and the J gene lost 13 bases, with 14 bases spanning the gap. Germline-derived CDR1 and CDR2 are LGHNA and YSLEER. CDR3 length: 13 residues. CDR3 loop: CASSQGPGRDQFF. In nucleotides, the CDR3 is TGCGCCAGCAGCCAAGGACCAGGGCGGGACCAGTTCTTC.

The chain couples TRBV15 to TRBJ1-5; TRBD1 might be the D (5 bases). There are 16 residues in the CDR3. Trimming took 6 bases from V and 1 from J, leaving 16 bases between them. Germline values: CDR1 LNHNV, CDR2 YYDKDF (reference sequence). CDR3 coding DNA: TGTGCCACCAGAGGATCCGGAGGGGCAAGCAATCAGCCCCAGCATTTT. It yields the protein CATRGSGGASNQPQHF.

The V gene is TRBV7-9, the J gene TRBJ2-3; D not resolved. The germline CDR1 and CDR2 sequences are SEHNR and FQNEAQ (reference sequence). V was clipped by 4 bases and J by 2 bases, with 7 bases between them. This CDR3 region has 13 residues. CDR3 nucleotides: TGTGCCAGCAGCTCTACAGACACAGATACGCAGTATTTT. This translates into CASSSTDTDTQYF.

This clone came up once. The chain carries TRBV3-1 (or the pseudogene TRBV3-2) and TRBJ2-3; no definite D call. The germline V gene has CDR1 LGHDT and CDR2 YNNKEL (reference sequence). This CDR3 comprises 14 residues. V lost 1 base and J lost 4, with 9 bases in between. Written as DNA, the CDR3 is TGTGCCAGCAGCCAAGTTAGTGTCCCAGATACGCAGTATTTT. Translating gives CASSQVSVPDTQYF.

J is TRBJ2-5 and V is TRBV25-1; no definite D call. This CDR3 region has 14 residues. Germline V gene data show CDR1 as MGHDK and CDR2 as SYGVNS. Trimming removed 1 base at V and 5 bases at J, with 11 bases between. This chain's CDR3 is CASSEFNARETQYF. Here the CDR3 DNA reads TGTGCCAGCAGTGAATTCAACGCCAGGGAGACCCAGTACTTC. The full variable domain, rest sourced from reference TRBV25-1 and TRBJ2-5, is EADIYQTPRYLVIGTGKKITLECSQTMGHDKMYWYQQDPGMELHLIHYSYGVNSTEKGDLSSESTVSRIRTEHFPLTLESARPSHTSQYLCASSEFNARETQYFGPGTRLLVL.

This clone was observed once. The chain is built from TRBV28 and TRBJ2-3, with 8 bases identical to TRBD2. With V trimmed by 10 bases and J by 4 bases, 10 bases remained unmatched. Germline V gene sequence: CDR1 MDHEN, CDR2 SYDVKM. The CDR3 is 14 residues long. This chain's CDR3 is CATTPSGFPDTQYF. CDR3 in DNA: TGTGCCACAACACCTAGCGGGTTTCCAGATACGCAGTATTTT.